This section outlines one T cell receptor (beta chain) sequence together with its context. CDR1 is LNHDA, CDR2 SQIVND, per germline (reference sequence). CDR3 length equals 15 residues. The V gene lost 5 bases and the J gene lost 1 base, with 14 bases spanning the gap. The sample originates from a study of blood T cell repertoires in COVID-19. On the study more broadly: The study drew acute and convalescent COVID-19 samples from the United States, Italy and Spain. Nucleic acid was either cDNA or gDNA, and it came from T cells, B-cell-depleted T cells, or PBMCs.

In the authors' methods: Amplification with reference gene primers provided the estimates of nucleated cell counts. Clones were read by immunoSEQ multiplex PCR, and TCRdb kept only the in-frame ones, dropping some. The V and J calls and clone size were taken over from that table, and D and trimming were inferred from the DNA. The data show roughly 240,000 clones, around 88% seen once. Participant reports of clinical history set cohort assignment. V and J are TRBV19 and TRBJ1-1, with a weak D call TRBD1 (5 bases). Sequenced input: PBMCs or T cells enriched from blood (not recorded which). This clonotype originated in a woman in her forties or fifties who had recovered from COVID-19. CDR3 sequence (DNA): TGTGCCAGTAGTTCCTACCTCAGGGAGAACACTGAAGCTTTCTTT. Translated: CASSSYLRENTEAFF. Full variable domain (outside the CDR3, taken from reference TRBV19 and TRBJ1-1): DGGITQSPKYLFRKEGQNVTLSCEQNLNHDAMYWYRQDPGQGLRLIYYSQIVNDFQKGDIAEGYSVSREKKESFPLTVTSAQKNPTAFYLCASSSYLRENTEAFFGQGTRLTVV.